This T cell receptor (beta chain) comes out of a study of blood T cell repertoires in COVID-19. Across the study: PBMCs, B-cell-depleted T cells, or T cells were the source of the cDNA or gDNA that made up the material.

The CDR3 is 16 residues long. Germline CDR1 and CDR2: MNHEY and SVGEGT. With 5 bases clipped from V and 7 bases from J, the junction kept 10 bases outside the gene matches. Original methodology: Amplified reference gene primers provided the basis for estimating nucleated cell counts. TCRdb keeps only in-frame clones here, not all; method: immunoSEQ multiplex PCR. That table furnishes V, J and clone size, whereas the DNA furnished D and trimming. The table includes approximately 190,000 clones, around 82% detected once. Everyone who took part was roughly 18 to 89 years old, and they came from 24 US areas. Researchers sorted participants into cohorts using their self-reported clinical history.

The sequencing sample was made of PBMCs or T cells enriched from blood (not recorded which). The clonotype was recovered from a woman aged 60 to 75 with acute COVID-19. This chain connects TRBV6-2 or TRBV6-3 to TRBJ2-2, with 10 bases lining up with TRBD1. The CDR3 spells CASSQPGQGRRGELFF. The CDR3 DNA reads TGTGCCAGCAGTCAACCGGGACAGGGGAGGCGCGGGGAGCTGTTTTTT.